This T cell receptor beta chain is from a study of blood T cells in healthy people across ages. In germline, CDR1 is SQVTM, CDR2 ANQGSEA. The CDR3 has 14 residues. V shed 3 bases, J shed 0 bases, and the junction held 3 bases outside the gene matches. To note about this clonotype: Its antigen is unknown.

General study results and limits: It was the long-lived donors that had more naive CD4+ cells and higher diversity than aged donors. Strongly correlated with naive T cell percentage was TCR beta diversity.

For the second PCR, which ran for about 7 to 11 cycles, a sample-barcoded 5' primer and a J-beta primer mix were used. A template-switch adaptor that had 12 random nucleotides put a tag on each cDNA molecule. Individual samples furnished no less than 3 million CDR3-containing paired-end reads apiece. A single record per CDR3 protein comes from TCRdb applying MiXCR to the 5' RACE reads. In the table there are hundreds of thousands of distinct CDR3 sequences, approximately 52% of which are singletons. The sequenced sample consisted of blood. V usage is TRBV29-1 and J usage is TRBJ2-3, with 7 bases lining up with TRBD1. The receptor was derived from an elderly woman in good health. The chain's CDR3 is CSVERGRSTDTQYF. Here the CDR3 DNA reads TGCAGCGTTGAGAGGGGGCGAAGCACAGATACGCAGTATTTT.